The 3 T cell receptor beta chains below all came from one sample that was sequenced in a study of cytomegalovirus exposure and HLA in healthy donors. This table comes from immunoSEQ multiplex PCR, and its TCRdb copy is limited to in-frame clones, with some not included. This sample has 280,000 or so clones, with approximately 90% found just once. The sequenced material came from PBMCs. The receptor source for this set is a woman between 18 and 29 years old in good health and CMV-seronegative.

The gene calls are TRBV19 and TRBJ2-7, with D possibly being TRBD1 (5 bases). Germline V gives CDR1 LNHDA, CDR2 SQIVND (reference sequence). The CDR3 runs to 15 residues. Trimming stripped 1 base from V and 6 bases from J, with 16 bases between. CDR3 protein: CASSIVRQGRGEQYF. For the CDR3, the DNA is TGTGCCAGTAGTATAGTACGGCAGGGAAGAGGCGAGCAGTACTTC.

Details on this clone: The same CDR3 is also encoded by other DNA sequences in this sample. Here the CDR3 reads CASSVDRDSYEQYF. The CDR3 DNA is TGTGCCAGCAGCGTCGACAGGGACTCCTACGAGCAGTACTTC. V and J are TRBV9 and TRBJ2-7, with 7 bases lining up with TRBD1. The CDR3 is 14 amino acids. Trimming cost V 2 bases and J 0 bases; bases outside gene matches: 2. Germline lookup yields CDR1 SGDLS and CDR2 YYNGEE.

This clone showed up just a few times. V is TRBV5-1 and J is TRBJ2-3; weak D call: TRBD2 (6 bases). Germline CDR1 is SGHRS and CDR2 is YFSETQ. The V and J ends lost 1 base and 0 bases respectively, with 18 bases between them. The CDR3 length is 18 residues. The CDR3 coding sequence is TGCGCCAGCAGCTTGTCCCTAGCGCGGGCAAGTAGCACAGATACGCAGTATTTT. This encodes CASSLSLARASSTDTQYF.